A single sample gave rise to the 18 T cell receptor beta chains below, sequenced in a study of neurological immune-mediated disorders. TCRdb re-called the 5' RACE reads with MiXCR, one entry per CDR3 protein. The table records fewer than 60,000 distinct CDR3 sequences, approximately 10% of them present only once. Sequenced: PBMCs. These receptors were obtained from a man between 70 and 80 years old with HTLV-1-associated myelopathy (HAM/TSP).

This clonotype was counted at least ten times. V is TRBV11-2 and J is TRBJ1-5; 7 nucleotides agree with TRBD1. Germline trimming cut 4 bases from V and 4 bases from J; bases unmatched to any gene: 4. The CDR3 spans 14 residues. Germline CDR1 is SGHAT and CDR2 is FQNNGV. The CDR3 coding sequence is TGTGCCAGCAGCTGGACAGGAGATAATCAGCCCCAGCATTTT. Protein product: CASSWTGDNQPQHF. The full variable domain, in which reference TRBV11-2 and TRBJ1-5 provide the parts outside the CDR3, is EAGVAQSPRYKIIEKRQSVAFWCNPISGHATLYWYQQILGQGPKLLIQFQNNGVVDDSQLPKDRFSAERLKGVDSTLKIQPAKLEDSAVYLCASSWTGDNQPQHFGDGTRLSIL.

The sample holds many counts of this clonotype. The V gene is TRBV6-5, the J gene TRBJ2-5; the D is unclear. Germline V CDR1 and CDR2: MNHEY, SVGAGI. The germline V and J ends were trimmed by 10 bases and 2 bases, with 8 bases remaining between them. The CDR3 is 11 residues long. In nucleotides, the CDR3 is TGTGCCACGGATTCACAAGAGACCCAGTACTTC. Amino acids: CATDSQETQYF.

This clonotype occurred many times. CDR3 DNA: TGCAGTGCTCACCGACTAGCTAGCACAGATACGCAGTATTTT. This translates into CSAHRLASTDTQYF. The rearrangement links TRBV20-1 to TRBJ2-3; TRBD2 aligns across 7 bases. V shed 5 bases, J shed 0 bases, and the junction held 5 bases outside the gene matches. The germline gives CDR1 DFQATT, CDR2 SNEGSKA (reference sequence). The CDR3 length is 14 residues.

The chain uses TRBV11-3 and TRBJ2-2; D possibly uses TRBD1 or TRBD2 (5 bases each). The CDR3 has 15 residues. Germline V gives CDR1 SGHNT, CDR2 YENEEA. Trimming took 2 bases from V and 6 from J, leaving 13 bases between them. The CDR3 reads CASSLSRGRSGELFF. CDR3 sequence (DNA): TGTGCCAGCAGCTTATCTCGGGGCCGATCCGGGGAGCTGTTTTTT.

This clonotype was seen ten or more times. This sequence joins TRBV20-1 and TRBJ2-1; 11 positions agree with TRBD2. The J segment lost 6 bases and the V segment lost 5 bases, leaving 9 bases of the junction unmatched. This CDR3 spans 15 amino acids. Germline V gene sequence: CDR1 DFQATT, CDR2 SNEGSKA (reference sequence). CDR3 sequence (DNA): TGCAGTGCTCGTTCACTAGCGGGAGAGAGCAATGAGCAGTTCTTC. Its protein product is CSARSLAGESNEQFF.

This clonotype appeared many times. This chain joins TRBV7-2 and TRBJ2-5; 9 bases fit TRBD1. V lost 6 bases, J lost 4 bases, and 9 bases stayed unmatched. CDR3 length: 15 residues. Germline V gene lookup returns CDR1 SGHTA and CDR2 FQGNSA. The CDR3: CASRLPATGGETQYF. In DNA, the CDR3 is TGTGCCAGCAGGCTACCTGCGACAGGGGGAGAGACCCAGTACTTC. The full variable domain, its missing parts supplied by reference TRBV7-2 and TRBJ2-5, is GAGVSQSPSNKVTEKGKDVELRCDPISGHTALYWYRQSLGQGLEFLIYFQGNSAPDKSGLPSDRFSAERTGGSVSTLTIQRTQQEDSAVYLCASRLPATGGETQYFGPGTRLLVL.

A remark on this clonotype: This may arise from a read error, as a much more abundant clone is one base away. The rearrangement links TRBV25-1 to TRBJ1-5, with no clear D. Germline V gene sequence: CDR1 MGHDK, CDR2 SYGVNS. This CDR3 has 13 amino acids. The CDR3 region is CASSPSGKYSQNF. In DNA, the CDR3 is TGTGCCAGCAGTCCAAGCGGAAAATATTCCCAGAATTTT.

This clonotype showed up many times. The chain is built from TRBV12-3 or TRBV12-4 and TRBJ2-1; D is unresolved. V gave up 7 bases and J gave up 6 bases, with 7 bases separating them. The CDR3 sequence is 11 residues long. For the CDR3, the DNA is TGTGCCAGCAATCGTGGCAATGAGCAGTTCTTC. This codes for CASNRGNEQFF.

Many counts were recorded for this clonotype. The chain links TRBV18 to TRBJ2-1, with TRBD2 matching 7 bases. V shed 2 bases and J 1 base; nucleotides not matched to a gene: 5. Germline loops: CDR1 KGHSH, CDR2 LQKENI. The CDR3 consists of 16 residues. CDR3 amino acids: CASSPSASGSYNEQFF. CDR3 nucleotide sequence: TGTGCCAGCTCACCATCGGCTAGCGGATCCTACAATGAGCAGTTCTTC.

This clonotype was counted ten times or more. This chain uses TRBV5-1 with TRBJ1-2; no clear D gene. Looked up from germline, CDR1 is SGHRS and CDR2 is YFSETQ. V lost 0 bases and J lost 3, with 9 bases in between. The CDR3 contains 14 residues. CDR3 amino acids: CASSLVPGDYGYTF. DNA for the CDR3: TGCGCCAGCAGCTTGGTCCCAGGCGACTATGGCTACACCTTC.

In its sample, this clonotype was seen once. The chain carries TRBV4-3 and TRBJ2-3; 9 positions agree with TRBD2. The CDR3 has 14 amino acids. CDR1 is LGHNA, CDR2 YSLEER, per germline. With 8 bases clipped from V and 2 bases from J, the junction kept 5 bases outside the gene matches. The CDR3 DNA reads as TGCGCCAGCTCCCCTAGCGGGGTCACAGATACGCAGTATTTT. It is translated as CASSPSGVTDTQYF.

There are many counts of this clonotype. CDR3 amino acids: CASSYSPSYNEQFF. CDR3 DNA sequence: TGTGCCAGCAGTTACAGTCCGTCCTACAATGAGCAGTTCTTC. This chain links TRBV6-5 with TRBJ2-1, with D uncertain. Germline V CDR1 and CDR2: MNHEY, SVGAGI. This CDR3 region has 14 residues. Trimming cost V 2 bases and J 1 base, with 6 bases left between them.

This clonotype was counted ten times or more. The chain links TRBV5-1 to TRBJ2-1; D might be TRBD1 (6 bases). Germline V gives CDR1 SGHRS, CDR2 YFSETQ. V lost 4 bases and J 0 bases, leaving 11 bases between the germline ends. The CDR3 extends over 15 amino acids. As DNA, the CDR3 is TGCGCCAGCAGCAGAGACAGGAGCTCCTACAATGAGCAGTTCTTC. Its protein is CASSRDRSSYNEQFF.

This clonotype was seen many times. V and J are TRBV5-4 and TRBJ1-3; TRBD1 agrees at 11 bases. The V and J ends lost 4 bases and 4 bases, in that order; junction bases with no gene match: 13. CDR1 and CDR2 (germline): SGHNT, YYREEE (reference sequence). There are 18 residues in the CDR3. The DNA for the CDR3 is TGTGCCAGCAGCGTGGTACCGGGACAGGGGGATTCGGGAAACACCATATATTTT. This encodes CASSVVPGQGDSGNTIYF. The whole variable domain, filled in from reference TRBV5-4 and TRBJ1-3, reads ETGVTQSPTHLIKTRGQQVTLRCSSQSGHNTVSWYQQALGQGPQFIFQYYREEENGRGNFPPRFSGLQFPNYSSELNVNALELDDSALYLCASSVVPGQGDSGNTIYFGEGSWLTVV.

This clonotype has ten or more counts. The genes are TRBV5-5 and TRBJ2-7; 8 nucleotides line up with TRBD1. The CDR3 is 13 residues long. V trimming: 6 bases; J trimming: 5 bases; junction bases outside the gene matches: 7. CDR1 SGHKS and CDR2 YYEKEE come from the germline V gene (reference sequence). In DNA, the CDR3 is TGTGCCAGCACTCTCAGGGGGCTTCACGAGCAGTACTTC. Translated: CASTLRGLHEQYF.

There are many counts of this clonotype. The chain uses TRBV15 and TRBJ2-3; D is unresolved. The CDR3 runs to 12 residues. Germline V gene lookup returns CDR1 LNHNV and CDR2 YYDKDF (reference sequence). V lost 1 base, J lost 4 bases, and 3 bases lay in between. CDR3 coding DNA: TGTGCCACCAGCAGAGCTTCAGATACGCAGTATTTT. It is translated as CATSRASDTQYF.

Ten or more counts support this clonotype. The chain links TRBV12-3 or TRBV12-4 to TRBJ2-2, with 14 bases lining up with TRBD2. The CDR3 has 17 amino acids. V lost 5 bases and J lost 4; bases outside the gene matches: 6. The CDR3 here is CASSPPGLAGATGELFF. The CDR3 bases are TGTGCCAGCAGTCCCCCGGGACTAGCGGGAGCCACCGGGGAGCTGTTTTTT.

This clonotype has ten or more counts. The rearrangement links TRBV20-1 to TRBJ1-5; 8 bases agree with TRBD1. V dropped 6 bases and J dropped 1; count of bases not matched to a gene: 5. The CDR3 spans 14 residues. Looked up from germline, CDR1 is DFQATT and CDR2 is SNEGSKA (reference sequence). The CDR3 DNA follows: TGCAGTGCCCAGACAGGGGCAAGCAATCAGCCCCAGCATTTT. Residues: CSAQTGASNQPQHF.